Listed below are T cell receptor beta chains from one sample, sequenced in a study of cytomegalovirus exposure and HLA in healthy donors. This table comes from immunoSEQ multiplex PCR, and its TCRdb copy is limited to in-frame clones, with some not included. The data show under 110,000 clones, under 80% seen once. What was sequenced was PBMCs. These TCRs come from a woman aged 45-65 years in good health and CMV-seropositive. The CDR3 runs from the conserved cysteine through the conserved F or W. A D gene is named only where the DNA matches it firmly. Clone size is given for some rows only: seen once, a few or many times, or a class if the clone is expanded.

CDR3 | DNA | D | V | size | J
CAWSVGTGGEQYF | TGTGCCTGGAGTGTAGGGACAGGGGGCGAGCAGTACTTC | TRBD1 | TRBV30 | . | TRBJ2-7
CASSLGSFEGYTF | TGTGCCAGCAGCTTAGGTAGCTTCGAGGGCTACACCTTC | . | TRBV7-9 | . | TRBJ1-2
CASRPGQGTNTEAFF | TGTGCCAGCAGGCCGGGACAGGGTACGAACACTGAAGCTTTCTTT | TRBD1 | TRBV27 | . | TRBJ1-1
CASSLASRTGELFF | TGTGCCAGCAGCTTAGCGTCACGGACCGGGGAGCTGTTTTTT | . | TRBV7-2 | . | TRBJ2-2
CASSQDRLGQLNYGYTF | TGCGCCAGCAGCCAAGATCGCCTAGGACAGCTTAACTATGGCTACACCTTC | . | TRBV4-1 | . | TRBJ1-2
CASSFLTRGFDSPLHF | TGTGCCAGCAGCTTTTTGACAAGGGGGTTTGATTCACCCCTCCACTTT | . | TRBV7-2 | few | TRBJ1-6
CASSPSSGLIYGYTF | TGTGCCAGCAGCCCAAGCTCAGGGTTAATCTATGGCTACACCTTC | . | TRBV13 | . | TRBJ1-2
CSSSLGRSNNSPLHF | TGTTCCAGCAGCTTAGGCAGGTCCAATAATTCACCCCTCCACTTT | . | TRBV7-9 | once | TRBJ1-6
CASSSTGAGANVLTF | TGTGCCAGCAGCTCTACAGGGGCTGGGGCCAACGTCCTGACTTTC | TRBD1 | TRBV5-4 | . | TRBJ2-6
CASSQMSSGGFTDTQYF | TGTGCCAGCAGCCAAATGTCTAGCGGGGGATTCACAGATACGCAGTATTTT | TRBD2 | TRBV4-2 | . | TRBJ2-3
CASSQVQGGGYTF | TGCGCCAGCAGCCAAGTACAGGGGGGAGGCTACACCTTC | TRBD1 | TRBV4-1 | . | TRBJ1-2
CASSYSKAFYGYTF | TGTGCCAGCAGTTACTCGAAAGCCTTCTATGGCTACACCTTC | . | TRBV6-6 | . | TRBJ1-2
CASSPGRNEKLFF | TGTGCCAGCAGCCCGGGTCGAAATGAAAAACTGTTTTTT | . | TRBV12-1 | . | TRBJ1-4
CASSLGINPEAFF | TGTGCCAGCAGCTTAGGTATAAATCCTGAAGCTTTCTTT | . | TRBV7-9 | . | TRBJ1-1
CASNREGASTEAFF | TGTGCCAGCAACCGGGAGGGGGCCAGCACTGAAGCTTTCTTT | TRBD1 | TRBV2 | many | TRBJ1-1
CASSPKRVSYNEQFF | TGTGCCAGCAGCCCGAAGAGGGTATCCTACAATGAGCAGTTCTTC | . | TRBV6-5 | . | TRBJ2-1
CASSLSGGLAGGEDTQYF | TGTGCCAGCAGCTTATCTGGCGGACTAGCGGGGGGGGAAGATACGCAGTATTTT | TRBD2 | TRBV7-3 | . | TRBJ2-3
CATSRDRGGPYTF | TGTGCCACCAGCAGAGATCGGGGGGGCCCATACACCTTC | . | TRBV15 | . | TRBJ1-2
CAWRQGAIYGYTF | TGTGCCTGGAGACAGGGGGCTATCTATGGCTACACCTTC | TRBD1 | TRBV30 | . | TRBJ1-2